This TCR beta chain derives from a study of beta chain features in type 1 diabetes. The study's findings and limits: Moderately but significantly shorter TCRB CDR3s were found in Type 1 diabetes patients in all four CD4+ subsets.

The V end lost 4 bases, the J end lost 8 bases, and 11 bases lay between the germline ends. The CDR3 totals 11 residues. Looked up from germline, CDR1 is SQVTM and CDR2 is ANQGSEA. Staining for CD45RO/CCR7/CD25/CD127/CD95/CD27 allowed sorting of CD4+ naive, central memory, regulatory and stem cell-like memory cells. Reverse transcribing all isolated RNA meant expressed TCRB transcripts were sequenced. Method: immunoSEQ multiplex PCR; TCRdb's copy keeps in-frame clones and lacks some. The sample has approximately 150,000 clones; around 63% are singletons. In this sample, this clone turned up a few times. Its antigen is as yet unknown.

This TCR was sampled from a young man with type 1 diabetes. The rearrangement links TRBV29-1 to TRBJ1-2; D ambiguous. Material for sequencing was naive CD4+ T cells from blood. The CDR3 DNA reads TGCAGCGTTGTCTTACTCAGAGGCTACACCTTC. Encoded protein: CSVVLLRGYTF.